Listed below are T cell receptor beta chains from one sample, sequenced in a study of T cells after yellow fever vaccination. Using its own MiXCR run on the 5' RACE reads, TCRdb lists one record per CDR3 protein. Among 250,000 to 350,000 distinct CDR3 sequences listed, around 6.8% were seen once. The sample here was PBMCs, taken roughly 47 days after the first yellow fever vaccination. These receptors were collected from a young man who received the YFV17D yellow fever vaccine. Both conserved end residues are part of each CDR3. D genes are given only for firm matches. Clone sizes are given selectively: once, few, many, or a class where the clone is expanded.

TRBD1	TRBV7-3	TRBJ2-6	-	TGTGCCAGCAGCTTGCGGGACAGGTATTCTCCTGGGGCCAACGTCCTGACTTTC	CASSLRDRYSPGANVLTF
-	TRBV12-3/TRBV12-4	TRBJ1-5	many	TGTGCCAGCAGTTTGATGAGCAATCAGCCCCAGCATTTT	CASSLMSNQPQHF
-	TRBV20-1	TRBJ1-6	-	TGCAGTGCTAGGGTGAGCCTAGGATATAATTCACCCCTCCACTTT	CSARVSLGYNSPLHF
TRBD1	TRBV6-5	TRBJ2-3	few	TGTGCCAGCAGTTACTCGACGACAGGGGGATCCACAGATACGCAGTATTTT	CASSYSTTGGSTDTQYF
-	TRBV7-9	TRBJ1-4	few	TGTGCCAGCAGCTTGCGCTCAGCTGGGTCGAATGAAAAACTGTTTTTT	CASSLRSAGSNEKLFF
-	TRBV15	TRBJ1-1	-	TGTGCCACCAGCAGGGAACCCGGGACACTGGTGAACACTGAAGCTTTCTTT	CATSREPGTLVNTEAFF
-	TRBV20-1	TRBJ2-1	few	TGCAGTGCTAGCCCTATAAAGCGGGCTCACTTTTACAATGAGCAGTTCTTC	CSASPIKRAHFYNEQFF
TRBD1	TRBV4-1	TRBJ2-5	few	TGCGCCAGCAGCCAGCGTCCCGGGACAGGGGAAGCGGAGACCCAGTACTTC	CASSQRPGTGEAETQYF
-	TRBV9	TRBJ1-2	few	TGTGCCAGCAGCGAGTCCTTGATTCAAGGCTACACCTTC	CASSESLIQGYTF
-	TRBV6-6	TRBJ1-6	-	TGTGCCAGCAGTTACGCATCACCCCTCCACTTT	CASSYASPLHF
-	TRBV7-2	TRBJ2-3	few	TGTGCCAGCAGCCCGACAGGAGTTAGCACAGATACGCAGTATTTT	CASSPTGVSTDTQYF
-	TRBV20-1	TRBJ2-3	few	TGCAGCCTAAGAGGGCCAGATACGCAGTATTTT	CSLRGPDTQYF
TRBD2	TRBV5-1	TRBJ2-2	-	TGCGCCAGCAGCTTGTATCGTCTAGCGGCCACCGGGGAGCTGTTTTTT	CASSLYRLAATGELFF
-	TRBV5-1	TRBJ2-2	few	TGCGCCAGCAGCTCACTACGGATTAACACCGGGGAGCTGTTTTTT	CASSSLRINTGELFF
-	TRBV7-9	TRBJ1-1	-	TGTGCCAGCAGCCCCAAGCGGGGTGACTACACTGAAGCTTTCTTT	CASSPKRGDYTEAFF
TRBD2	TRBV10-3	TRBJ2-7	few	TGTGCCATCAGTGTTGGGGGGGAGTACTACGAGCAGTACTTC	CAISVGGEYYEQYF
TRBD1	TRBV5-1	TRBJ2-3	few	TGCGCCAGCAGCTTCATTGTCGGCAGACAGGGGGCCGTCCGGGATACGCAGTATTTT	CASSFIVGRQGAVRDTQYF
-	TRBV11-1	TRBJ1-4	few	TGTGCCAGCAGCCCCCTTCCAGGCAGGCTTTTTGCAACTAATGAAAAACTGTTTTTT	CASSPLPGRLFATNEKLFF
-	TRBV10-3	TRBJ1-2	few	TGTGCCATCAGTGGGAGGGCCTTCTATGGCTACACCTTC	CAISGRAFYGYTF
-	TRBV27	TRBJ1-4	many	TGTGCCAGCAGTCAAGTCGGGGGAAAACTGTTTTTT	CASSQVGGKLFF
-	TRBV15	TRBJ2-7	-	TGTGCCACCAGCAGAGCGGGGGATGGGTACGAGCAGTACTTC	CATSRAGDGYEQYF
-	TRBV6-2/TRBV6-3	TRBJ1-5	many	TGTGCCAGCAGTGGAAGGGGTCAGCCCCAGCATTTT	CASSGRGQPQHF
-	TRBV4-3	TRBJ1-2	few	TGCGCCAGCAGCCAAGTTGCCGGGTCGGGCTACACCTTC	CASSQVAGSGYTF
-	TRBV6-1	TRBJ1-5	-	TGTGCCGGCTCAGCTTGGAATCAGCCCCAGCATTTT	CAGSAWNQPQHF
-	TRBV7-2	TRBJ1-2	many	TGTGCCAGCAGCCCCCCCGGGGGGACCCAAGGGGGCTACACCTTC	CASSPPGGTQGGYTF
-	TRBV5-5	TRBJ1-5	few	TGTGCCAGCAGCTTGGCCGGACGAGGGAGCAATCAGCCCCAGCATTTT	CASSLAGRGSNQPQHF
-	TRBV9	TRBJ2-3	few	TGTGCCAGCAGCGTAAGCCAGCGACCGCCAGATACGCAGTATTTT	CASSVSQRPPDTQYF
-	TRBV15	TRBJ1-2	few	TGTGCCACCAGCGGGACAAATGGCTACACCTTC	CATSGTNGYTF
-	TRBV29-1	TRBJ2-3	few	TGCAGCGTGTGGGGGGCGGGCGGGGATACGCAGTATTTT	CSVWGAGGDTQYF
TRBD1	TRBV10-3	TRBJ1-2	few	TGTGCCATCATGCAGACAGGGAAGGTGGTTGGCTACACCTTC	CAIMQTGKVVGYTF
TRBD1	TRBV7-9	TRBJ2-7	-	TGTGCCAGCAGCCGCAGGGACAGGGGTGCCTCCTACGAGCAGTACTTC	CASSRRDRGASYEQYF
-	TRBV19	TRBJ1-1	few	TGTGCCAGTAGTATTTGGGGGCCCACTGAAGCTTTCTTT	CASSIWGPTEAFF
-	TRBV5-6	TRBJ2-7	-	TGTGCCAGCAGCTGGGGGCCCTCGGGCGAGCAGTACTTC	CASSWGPSGEQYF
-	TRBV20-1	TRBJ1-1	-	TGCAGTGCTAGGGAGGATATGAACACTGAAGCTTTCTTT	CSAREDMNTEAFF
-	TRBV2	TRBJ2-5	few	TGTGCCAGCAGAGGATGGAGAGGGCAAGAGACCCAGTACTTC	CASRGWRGQETQYF
-	TRBV4-3	TRBJ1-2	few	TGCGCCAGCAGCTATTCTCCAGAGGGCTATGGCTACACCTTC	CASSYSPEGYGYTF
-	TRBV4-3	TRBJ2-7	few	TGCGCCAGCAGCCAGGGCGTCACAAGCTCCTACGAGCAGTACTTC	CASSQGVTSSYEQYF
-	TRBV28	TRBJ2-4	-	TGTGCCAGCAGTTCCAGGGGACTGGCCAAAAACATTCAGTACTTC	CASSSRGLAKNIQYF
-	TRBV4-2	TRBJ1-2	many	TGTGCCAGCAGCCAAGCGATACAGGGCCCGTTTGGCTACACCTTC	CASSQAIQGPFGYTF
-	TRBV2	TRBJ1-6	few	TGTGCCAGCCTTTCGGGACGGCTGAGCTCCTATAATTCACCCCTCCACTTT	CASLSGRLSSYNSPLHF
-	TRBV28	TRBJ2-1	-	TGTGCCAGCAGGGAGGGGACCAGTCCCTACAATGAGCAGTTCTTC	CASREGTSPYNEQFF
-	TRBV6-1	TRBJ1-1	few	TGTGCCAGCAGGCCAGAAGGGAGAAACACTGAAGCTTTCTTT	CASRPEGRNTEAFF
-	TRBV5-6	TRBJ1-1	few	TGTGCCAGCAGCTCGGGTGGGGGACGAGCTTTCTTT	CASSSGGGRAFF
TRBD2	TRBV5-1	TRBJ2-1	many	TGCGCCAGCAGCTGGACTAGTTCCAATGAGCAGTTCTTC	CASSWTSSNEQFF
-	TRBV9	TRBJ1-4	few	TGTGCCAGCAGTGCGGGGCAGATTAATGAAAAACTGTTTTTT	CASSAGQINEKLFF
-	TRBV27	TRBJ2-7	-	TGTGCCAGCAGACTGGACACTTTGAGCTCCTACGAGCAGTACTTC	CASRLDTLSSYEQYF
-	TRBV5-1	TRBJ2-2	many	TGCGCCAGCAGCTCACGGGGGGCGTCCACCGGGGAGCTGTTTTTT	CASSSRGASTGELFF
-	TRBV27	TRBJ1-6	-	TGTGCCAGCAGTTTTGGGGTTGATTCACCCCTCCACTTT	CASSFGVDSPLHF
TRBD1	TRBV11-2	TRBJ2-1	-	TGTGCCAGCAGACTAGGACAGGGGGCCTCCTACAATGAGCAGTTCTTC	CASRLGQGASYNEQFF
-	TRBV7-6	TRBJ2-5	-	TGTGCCAGCAGCCCGCCCCGGACTTTTGCAGGGACCCAGTACTTC	CASSPPRTFAGTQYF
TRBD2	TRBV5-1	TRBJ2-3	many	TGCGCCAGCAGCTTGGTCGATGGCGCGGGGGGCACAGATACGCAGTATTTT	CASSLVDGAGGTDTQYF
TRBD2	TRBV12-3/TRBV12-4	TRBJ2-1	many	TGTGCCAGCAGTTTCAGCGGGGCCTACAATGAGCAGTTCTTC	CASSFSGAYNEQFF
-	TRBV7-6	TRBJ2-4	few	TGTGCCAGCAGCTTAGCCCGGGCCACCATTCAGTACTTC	CASSLARATIQYF
-	TRBV5-5	TRBJ2-3	few	TGTGCCACCCACCGGGGAGATACGCAGTATTTT	CATHRGDTQYF
-	TRBV5-6	TRBJ2-7	few	TGTGCCAGCGCAACATCCCGACAGACTCCCTACGAGCAGTACTTC	CASATSRQTPYEQYF
-	TRBV20-1	TRBJ1-1	-	TGCAGTGCTGGAAATCCGGCATCAGACCTTGAAGCTTTCTTT	CSAGNPASDLEAFF
TRBD1	TRBV12-3/TRBV12-4	TRBJ1-2	-	TGTGCCAGCAGCTCTGGGACAGATGGCTACACCTTC	CASSSGTDGYTF
-	TRBV6-1	TRBJ2-1	many	TGTGCCAGCAGTGAAGTTAGGGAGGGGGGCAATGAGCAGTTCTTC	CASSEVREGGNEQFF
-	TRBV7-9	TRBJ1-1	few	TGTGCCAGCAGCTACGAGGGACGGGTGAACACTGAAGCTTTCTTT	CASSYEGRVNTEAFF
-	TRBV5-1	TRBJ2-5	many	TGCGCCAGCAGCTTGGTGGGCTCTGGGGAGACCCAGTACTTC	CASSLVGSGETQYF